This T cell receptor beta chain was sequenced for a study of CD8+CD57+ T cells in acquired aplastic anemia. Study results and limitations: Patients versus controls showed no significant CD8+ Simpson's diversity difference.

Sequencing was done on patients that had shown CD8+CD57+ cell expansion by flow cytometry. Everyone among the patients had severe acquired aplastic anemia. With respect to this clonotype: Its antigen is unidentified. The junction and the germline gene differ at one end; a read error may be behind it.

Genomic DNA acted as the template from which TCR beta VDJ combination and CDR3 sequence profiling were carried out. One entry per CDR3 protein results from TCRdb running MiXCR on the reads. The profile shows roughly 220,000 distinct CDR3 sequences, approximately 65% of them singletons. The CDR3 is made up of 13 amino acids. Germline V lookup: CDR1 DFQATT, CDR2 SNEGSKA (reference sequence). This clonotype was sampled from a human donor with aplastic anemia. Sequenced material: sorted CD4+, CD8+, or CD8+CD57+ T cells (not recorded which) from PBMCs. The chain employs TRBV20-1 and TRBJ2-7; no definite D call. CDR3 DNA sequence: TGCAGCGCTAGAGATGAGACGTACTACGAGCAGTACTTC. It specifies CSARDETYYEQYF.